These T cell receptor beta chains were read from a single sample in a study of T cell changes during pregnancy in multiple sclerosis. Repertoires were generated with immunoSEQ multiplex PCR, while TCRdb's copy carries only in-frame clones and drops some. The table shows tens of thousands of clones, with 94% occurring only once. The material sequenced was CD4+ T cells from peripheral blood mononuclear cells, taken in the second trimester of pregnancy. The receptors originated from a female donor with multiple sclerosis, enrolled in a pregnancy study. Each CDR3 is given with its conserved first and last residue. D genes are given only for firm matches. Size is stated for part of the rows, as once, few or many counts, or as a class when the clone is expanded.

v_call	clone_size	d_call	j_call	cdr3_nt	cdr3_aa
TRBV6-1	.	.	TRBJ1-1	TGTGCCAGCAGTGAAGGCGGGGTTCAACTAACTATGAACACTGAAGCTTTCTTT	CASSEGGVQLTMNTEAFF
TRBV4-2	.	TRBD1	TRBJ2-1	TGTGCCAGCAGCCAAGGCTTAGGGGACAGCTCCTACAATGAGCAGTTCTTC	CASSQGLGDSSYNEQFF
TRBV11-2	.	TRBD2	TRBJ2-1	TGTGCCAGCAGCGAGAAGCGGGAGTCGGCCCTGAATGAGCAGTTCTTC	CASSEKRESALNEQFF
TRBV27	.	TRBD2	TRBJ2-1	TGTGCCAGCACCCCCTTAGCGGGAGGGCCCGTCAATGAGCAGTTCTTC	CASTPLAGGPVNEQFF
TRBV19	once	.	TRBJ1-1	TGTGCCAGTAAGGGCAGGGGCGAAGCGAACACTGAAGCTTTCTTT	CASKGRGEANTEAFF
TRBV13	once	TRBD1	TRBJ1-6	TGTGCCAGCAGCTCGACAGGGCGATTATATAATTCACCCCTCCACTTT	CASSSTGRLYNSPLHF
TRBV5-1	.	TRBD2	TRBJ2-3	TGCGCCAGCAGCCTCGGGGACTATTCCACAGATACGCAGTATTTT	CASSLGDYSTDTQYF
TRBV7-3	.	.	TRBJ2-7	TGTGCCAGCAGCTTGGATGGGAGAAGCGACTCCTACGAGCAGTACTTC	CASSLDGRSDSYEQYF
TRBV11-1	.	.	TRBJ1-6	TGTGCCAGCAGCCTAGCTGTAGGAGCCTCACCCCTCCACTTT	CASSLAVGASPLHF
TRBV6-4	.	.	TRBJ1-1	TGTGCCAGCAGCGGACAAAGGAACACTGAAGCTTTCTTT	CASSGQRNTEAFF
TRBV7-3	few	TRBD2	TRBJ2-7	TGTGCCAGCAGCCTCGGACTAGCTGCCTACGAGCAGTACTTC	CASSLGLAAYEQYF
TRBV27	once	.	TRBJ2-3	TGTGCCAGCAGGAGGGGGTCTCCCTCCACAGATACGCAGTATTTT	CASRRGSPSTDTQYF
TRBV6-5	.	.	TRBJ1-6	TGTGCCAGCAGGGAAACCTTAGGAGTTCATTCACCCCTCCACTTT	CASRETLGVHSPLHF
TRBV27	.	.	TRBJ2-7	TGTGCCAGCAGACAAAAGACGGGATACTACGAGCAGTACTTC	CASRQKTGYYEQYF
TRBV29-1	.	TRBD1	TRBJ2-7	TGCAGCGTCAGGAGGGACAGGAACTACGAGCAGTACTTC	CSVRRDRNYEQYF
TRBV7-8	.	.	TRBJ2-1	TGTGCCAGCAGCTTGGGAGGAGCTATATATAATGAGCAGTTCTTC	CASSLGGAIYNEQFF
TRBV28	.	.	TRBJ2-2	TGTGCCAGCAGTTCCCCGGGACTTCACACCGGGGAGCTGTTTTTT	CASSSPGLHTGELFF
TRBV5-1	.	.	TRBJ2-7	TGCGCCAGCAGCCTGGACGGGACCTACGAGCAGTACTTC	CASSLDGTYEQYF
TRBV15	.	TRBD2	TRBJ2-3	TGTGCCACCAGCAGAGATCGGGAGGGGGGGACAGATACGCAGTATTTT	CATSRDREGGTDTQYF
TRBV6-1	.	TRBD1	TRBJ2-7	TGTGCCAGCAGCTTTCCGGGACAGCGAGCCTACGAGCAGTACTTC	CASSFPGQRAYEQYF
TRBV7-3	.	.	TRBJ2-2	TGTGCCAGCAGCTTAACGGGGCAGCAGACCGGGGAGCTGTTTTTT	CASSLTGQQTGELFF
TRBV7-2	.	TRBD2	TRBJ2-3	TGTGCCAGCAGCTTTCGTAGCGGGGGGATCACAGATACGCAGTATTTT	CASSFRSGGITDTQYF
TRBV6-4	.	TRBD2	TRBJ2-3	TGTGCCAGCAGGCCACTAGCGGGAGGGCCGGATACGCAGTATTTT	CASRPLAGGPDTQYF
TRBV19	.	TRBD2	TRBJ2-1	TGTGCCAGTACCCCGACTTCCCGGGGGGGCGATGAGCAGTTCTTC	CASTPTSRGGDEQFF
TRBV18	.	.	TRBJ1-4	TGTGCCAGCTCAGCGACTTCGACGTCACCTAATGAAAAACTGTTTTTT	CASSATSTSPNEKLFF
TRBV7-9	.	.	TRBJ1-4	TGTGCCAGCAGCTTAAGGGAGGGAGAAAAACTGTTTTTT	CASSLREGEKLFF
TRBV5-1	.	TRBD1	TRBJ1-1	TGCGCCAGCAGCTTGGGCGGGGACAGGGGGCGACGGACTGAAGCTTTCTTT	CASSLGGDRGRRTEAFF
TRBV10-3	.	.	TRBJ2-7	TGTGCCATCAGTGCTCAGGGTGGCGGATACGAGCAGTACTTC	CAISAQGGGYEQYF
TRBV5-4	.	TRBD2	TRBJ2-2	TGTGCCAGCAGCTTAGGAGGGAGGGACCCCACCGGGGAGCTGTTTTTT	CASSLGGRDPTGELFF
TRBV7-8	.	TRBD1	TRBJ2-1	TGTGCCAGCAGACTGGACAGGGCGGCGTACAATGAGCAGTTCTTC	CASRLDRAAYNEQFF
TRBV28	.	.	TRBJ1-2	TGTGCCAGCAGCGGCGTCCGCCGAGGTGAGAAGGGCTACACCTTC	CASSGVRRGEKGYTF
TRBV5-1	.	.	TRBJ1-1	TGCGCCAGCAGGACTGGAGGGCGGCCACCGAACACTGAAGCTTTCTTT	CASRTGGRPPNTEAFF
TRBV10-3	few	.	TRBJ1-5	TGTGCCACCTTGGACAGAGTCGTAAATAGCAATCAGCCCCAGCATTTT	CATLDRVVNSNQPQHF
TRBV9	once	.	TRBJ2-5	TGTGCCAGCAGCGTATTACAGCAAGAGACCCAGTACTTC	CASSVLQQETQYF
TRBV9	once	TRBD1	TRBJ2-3	TGTGCCAGCAGGAGGGGGCAGGGCCAAGATACGCAGTATTTT	CASRRGQGQDTQYF
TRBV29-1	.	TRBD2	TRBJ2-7	TGCAGCGTTGAGAACCTAGCGGGAGGAGGCGAGCAGTACTTC	CSVENLAGGGEQYF
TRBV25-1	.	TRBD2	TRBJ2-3	TGTGCCAGCAGTGAAGGACTAGCGGGAGCCGCAGATACGCAGTATTTT	CASSEGLAGAADTQYF
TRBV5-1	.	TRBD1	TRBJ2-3	TGCGCCAGCAGCTCCGGGACAGGGGTATCAGATACGCAGTATTTT	CASSSGTGVSDTQYF
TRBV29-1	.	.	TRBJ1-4	TGCAGCGTTAGCAGGACTAATGAAAAACTGTTTTTT	CSVSRTNEKLFF
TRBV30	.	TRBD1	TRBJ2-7	TGTGCCTGGAGTGTACAGGGGGTCTACGAGCAGTACTTC	CAWSVQGVYEQYF
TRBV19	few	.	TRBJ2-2	TGTGCCAGTAGTATTGGGGGGAATGGCACCGGGGAGCTGTTTTTT	CASSIGGNGTGELFF
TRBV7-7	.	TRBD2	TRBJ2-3	TGTGCCAGCAGCTTTGGCGGGGGGGCGGGCACAGATACGCAGTATTTT	CASSFGGGAGTDTQYF
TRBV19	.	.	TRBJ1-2	TGTGCCAGCCGTCGGGGGTACCTTTATGGCTACACCTTC	CASRRGYLYGYTF
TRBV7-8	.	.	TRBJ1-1	TGTGCCAGCAGCCGAACAGAGAACACTGAAGCTTTCTTT	CASSRTENTEAFF
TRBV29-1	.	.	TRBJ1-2	TGCAGCGCTACGACAGGAGAGTATGGCTACACCTTC	CSATTGEYGYTF
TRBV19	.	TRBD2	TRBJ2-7	TGTGCCAGTTGGGGGAGGGGACGGGACGAGCGCCACGAGCAGTACTTC	CASWGRGRDERHEQYF
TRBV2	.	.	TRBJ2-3	TGTGCCAGCAGTGAACGGAGGGGCACAGATACGCAGTATTTT	CASSERRGTDTQYF
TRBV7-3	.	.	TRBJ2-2	TGTGCCAGCAGCTTAAGGCGCGGTGGGAACACCGGGGAGCTGTTTTTT	CASSLRRGGNTGELFF
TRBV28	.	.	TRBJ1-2	TGTGCCAGCAATAGAGTAGGGGCCTATGGCTACACCTTC	CASNRVGAYGYTF
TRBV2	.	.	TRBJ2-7	TGTGCCAGCAGGTGGAGAGGACACACCCTTCCTGAGCAGTACTTC	CASRWRGHTLPEQYF
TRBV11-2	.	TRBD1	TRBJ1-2	TGTGCCAGCAGCCCTGACAGGGTAAATGGCTACACCTTC	CASSPDRVNGYTF
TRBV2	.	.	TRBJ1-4	TGTGCCAGCAGTGGGTTGGTAGGCCGGGGGGAAAAACTGTTTTTT	CASSGLVGRGEKLFF
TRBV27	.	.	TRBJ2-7	TGTGCCAGCAGTGTAAGCCAGGGGAGCTACGAGCAGTACTTC	CASSVSQGSYEQYF
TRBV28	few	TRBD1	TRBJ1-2	TGTGCCAGCAGTCCTAACAGGGGGCGGAACTATGGCTACACCTTC	CASSPNRGRNYGYTF
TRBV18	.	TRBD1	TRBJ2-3	TGTGCCAGCTCACCCCAGGGGGCTTATACGCAGTATTTT	CASSPQGAYTQYF